A single sample gave rise to the 23 T cell receptor beta chains below, sequenced in a study of cytomegalovirus exposure and HLA in healthy donors. Repertoires were generated with immunoSEQ multiplex PCR, while TCRdb's copy carries only in-frame clones and drops some. The sample lists over 200,000 clones, around 88% seen once, with 2.9% in the top ten. The sequenced sample was PBMCs. Every receptor here comes from a woman younger than 30 in good health and CMV-seronegative.

The chain employs TRBV5-1 and TRBJ2-5; 16 bases agree with TRBD2. The V gene's germline CDR1 is SGHRS and CDR2 YFSETQ. Trimming cost V 4 bases and J 5 bases; bases outside gene matches: 8. This CDR3 contains 17 residues. Here the CDR3 reads CASSVSGTSGRVETQYF. The CDR3 bases are TGCGCCAGCAGCGTCTCCGGGACTAGCGGGAGGGTGGAGACCCAGTACTTC.

This clone showed up just once. The rearrangement uses TRBV5-6 and TRBJ2-5; 9 bases line up with TRBD2. V lost 0 bases, J lost 1 base, and 4 bases stayed unmatched. Germline V gene data show CDR1 as SGHDT and CDR2 as YYEEEE. This CDR3 region has 16 residues. CDR3 coding DNA: TGTGCCAGCAGCTTGGAAGGCGGGAGGGCCCAAGAGACCCAGTACTTC. Its translation: CASSLEGGRAQETQYF.

CDR3 nucleotide sequence: TGTGCCAGCAGTCCCAAGACAGGCGGCAATCAGCCCCAGCATTTT. It yields the protein CASSPKTGGNQPQHF. The chain combines TRBV2 with TRBJ1-5; D is perhaps TRBD1 (6 bases). The V gene's germline CDR1 is SNHLY and CDR2 FYNNEI. Trimming pared 5 bases from V and 2 bases from J, leaving 13 bases between. The CDR3 loop spans 15 amino acids.

The V gene is TRBV6-1, the J gene TRBJ2-5; 13 positions match TRBD2. This CDR3 has 16 residues. V lost 4 bases, J lost 5 bases, and 7 bases stayed unmatched. CDR1 is MNHNS and CDR2 is SASEGT in the germline V gene. The CDR3 region has the DNA TGTGCCAGCAGTGGCAGGACTAGCGGGAGTAGTGAGACCCAGTACTTC. Translation: CASSGRTSGSSETQYF.

The chain is built from TRBV5-6 and TRBJ2-5, with 9 bases that match TRBD2. Germline loops: CDR1 SGHDT, CDR2 YYEEEE. The J segment lost 5 bases and the V segment lost 0 bases, leaving 2 bases of the junction unmatched. This CDR3 is built from 14 residues. CDR3 coding DNA: TGTGCCAGCAGCTTGGCTAGCGGGAAGGAGACCCAGTACTTC. It specifies CASSLASGKETQYF. Together with reference TRBV5-6 and TRBJ2-5, the CDR3 gives the full variable domain: DAGVTQSPTHLIKTRGQQVTLRCSPKSGHDTVSWYQQALGQGPQFIFQYYEEEERQRGNFPDRFSGHQFPNYSSELNVNALLLGDSALYLCASSLASGKETQYFGPGTRLLVL.

The rearrangement joins TRBV6-1 to TRBJ2-1; maybe TRBD2 (6 bases). The ends were cut back, 5 bases at V and 5 bases at J, with 13 bases in the middle. Per germline, CDR1 MNHNS and CDR2 SASEGT. There are 14 residues in the CDR3. In DNA form, the CDR3 reads TGTGCCAGCAGTATCGGGACTCTGCACAATGAGCAGTTCTTC. This translates into CASSIGTLHNEQFF.

The chain uses TRBV6-5 and TRBJ1-1, with D maybe TRBD1 (5 bases). This CDR3 region has 13 residues. The germline V gene has CDR1 MNHEY and CDR2 SVGAGI. V lost 10 bases and J 3 bases, leaving 15 bases between the germline ends. This CDR3 reads CATAAGGDTEAFF. CDR3 coding DNA: TGTGCCACGGCAGCCGGGGGGGACACTGAAGCTTTCTTT.

This chain connects TRBV15 to TRBJ2-3, with TRBD2 matching 7 bases. Germline trimming cut 0 bases from V and 2 bases from J; bases unmatched to any gene: 8. Germline V gene lookup returns CDR1 LNHNV and CDR2 YYDKDF (reference sequence). This CDR3 comprises 17 residues. Written as DNA, the CDR3 is TGTGCCACCAGCAGAGATGGACGGAGCGGGGCCACAGATACGCAGTATTTT. Amino acids: CATSRDGRSGATDTQYF.

The rearrangement joins TRBV27 to TRBJ2-2; D perhaps matches TRBD2 (6 bases). The CDR3 runs 14 residues. The germline V gene has CDR1 MNHEY and CDR2 SMNVEV (reference sequence). Trimming removed 5 bases at V and 6 bases at J, with 13 bases between. CDR3 sequence: CASSQKPGAGELFF. In DNA, the CDR3 is TGTGCCAGCAGTCAGAAACCGGGGGCCGGGGAGCTGTTTTTT.

In its sample, this clone was seen once. This rearrangement joins TRBV6-5 to TRBJ2-2; D remains ambiguous. This CDR3 contains 13 residues. In germline, CDR1 is MNHEY, CDR2 SVGAGI. Trimming pared 7 bases from V and 9 bases from J, leaving 15 bases between. CDR3 in DNA: TGTGCCAGCAATTTCGGAGAGGCCCGGGAGCTGTTTTTT. Protein sequence: CASNFGEARELFF.

This sequence joins TRBV28 and TRBJ1-1, with 10 nucleotides matching TRBD1. Germline lookup yields CDR1 MDHEN and CDR2 SYDVKM. After removal of 5 bases from V and 0 bases from J, the junction contained 12 bases not matched to a gene. The CDR3 runs to 18 residues. The CDR3 DNA reads TGTGCCAGCAGTAAGCGGGACAGGGGCCGTGTGATGAACACTGAAGCTTTCTTT. This encodes CASSKRDRGRVMNTEAFF. Together with reference TRBV28 and TRBJ1-1, the CDR3 gives the full variable domain: DVKVTQSSRYLVKRTGEKVFLECVQDMDHENMFWYRQDPGLGLRLIYFSYDVKMKEKGDIPEGYSVSREKKERFSLILESASTNQTSMYLCASSKRDRGRVMNTEAFFGQGTRLTVV.

The J gene is TRBJ1-5, the V gene TRBV6-5, with 7 bases that match TRBD1. V shed 1 base and J 5 bases; nucleotides not matched to a gene: 2. The V gene's germline CDR1 is MNHEY and CDR2 SVGAGI. This CDR3 has 14 residues. The CDR3 loop reads CASSYYRGDQPQHF. The CDR3 bases are TGTGCCAGCAGTTACTACAGGGGAGATCAGCCCCAGCATTTT.

The gene calls are TRBV4-2 and TRBJ1-5; D is undetermined. The CDR3 is made up of 15 amino acids. V was shortened by 1 base and J by 3 bases, with 10 bases between the two germline ends. Germline V gene sequence: CDR1 LGHNA, CDR2 YNFKEQ. CDR3 coding DNA: TGTGCCAGCAGCCAAGTGGACGGGGACAATCAGCCCCAGCATTTT. Translating it yields CASSQVDGDNQPQHF.

The chain has TRBV1 and TRBJ1-5; TRBD1 reflects the table's D call only, with no check against the DNA. TRBV1 is noted as a pseudogene. The CDR3 has 18 amino acids. This chain's CDR3 is CTSSQDHARDRGNQPQHF. The CDR3 DNA is TGCACCAGCAGCCAAGATCACGCCCGGGACAGGGGGAATCAGCCCCAGCATTTT.

The rearrangement joins TRBV21-1 to TRBJ2-1; the DNA was not compared with TRBD1, the D call given in the table. TRBV21-1 is termed a pseudogene. The CDR3 spans 13 residues. CDR3: CASSKASVNEQFF. The CDR3 bases are TGTGCCAGCAGCAAAGCGTCAGTCAATGAGCAGTTCTTC.

The chain has TRBV4-1 and TRBJ1-1; D is perhaps TRBD1 (5 bases). V gave up 0 bases and J gave up 2 bases, with 7 bases separating them. CDR1 and CDR2 (germline): MGHRA, YSYEKL. This CDR3 has 14 amino acids. The CDR3 sequence is CASSQDWGNTEAFF. DNA for the CDR3: TGCGCCAGCAGCCAAGATTGGGGCAACACTGAAGCTTTCTTT.

The rearrangement links TRBV29-1 to TRBJ1-1; D not certain. Germline lookup yields CDR1 SQVTM and CDR2 ANQGSEA. Trimming pared 4 bases from V and 10 bases from J, leaving 16 bases between. CDR3 length equals 12 residues. In DNA form, the CDR3 reads TGCAGCGTTGTGATAGGCAAGAGGCGAGCTTTCTTT. Translating gives CSVVIGKRRAFF.

The V call is TRBV28, the J call TRBJ1-2, with TRBD1 identical over 9 bases. With V trimmed by 4 bases and J by 7 bases, 4 bases remained unmatched. The CDR3 is 13 residues long. Germline V gives CDR1 MDHEN, CDR2 SYDVKM. The CDR3 DNA is TGTGCCAGCAGTTGGGACAGGGAGGGTGGCTACACCTTC. It is translated as CASSWDREGGYTF.

V is TRBV29-1 and J is TRBJ2-1; 14 bases map to TRBD2. The J segment lost 7 bases and the V segment lost 5 bases, leaving 7 bases of the junction unmatched. This CDR3 contains 15 residues. Per germline, CDR1 SQVTM and CDR2 ANQGSEA. The CDR3 DNA sequence: TGCAGCGTTTCCGGGACTAGCGGGAGAATGAATGAGCAGTTCTTC. The encoded protein is CSVSGTSGRMNEQFF.

This chain joins TRBV27 and TRBJ2-7; TRBD2 matches at 8 bases. This CDR3 is built from 13 residues. The J segment lost 7 bases and the V segment lost 2 bases, leaving 4 bases of the junction unmatched. The germline CDR1 and CDR2 sequences are MNHEY and SMNVEV (reference sequence). The CDR3 DNA reads TGTGCCAGCAGTTTAGGGCAGCGGGGGGAGCAGTACTTC. Translation gives CASSLGQRGEQYF.

The chain couples TRBV6-1 to TRBJ2-3, with TRBD2 matching 10 bases. The V gene end was trimmed by 0 bases and the J gene end by 4 bases; junction bases not matched to a gene: 7. The germline V gene encodes CDR1 MNHNS and CDR2 SASEGT. This CDR3 has 17 residues. For the CDR3, the DNA is TGTGCCAGCAGTGAAGCGTTCCCTAGCGGGAGCGCAGATACGCAGTATTTT. Its protein is CASSEAFPSGSADTQYF.

V and J are TRBV4-2 and TRBJ2-3; TRBD1 agrees at 7 bases. J gave up 1 base and V 3 bases, and 7 bases lay outside the gene matches. Germline values: CDR1 LGHNA, CDR2 YNFKEQ. This CDR3 has 16 residues. The CDR3 sequence is CASSHRDSTGTDTQYF. DNA of the CDR3: TGTGCCAGCAGCCACCGGGACAGTACCGGCACAGATACGCAGTATTTT.

This chain connects TRBV2 to TRBJ2-2; TRBD1 aligns across 7 bases. From germline, CDR1 is SNHLY and CDR2 FYNNEI. J was trimmed by 2 bases and V by 9 bases; bases with no gene match: 6. The CDR3 extends over 14 amino acids. The CDR3 sequence: CARNRDSNTGELFF. CDR3 DNA sequence: TGTGCCAGGAACCGGGACAGCAACACCGGGGAGCTGTTTTTT.